A single sample is the source of the 17 T cell receptor beta chains below, sequenced in a study of graft-versus-host responses after intestinal transplantation. These TCRs' antigens remain unknown. Repertoires were generated with immunoSEQ multiplex PCR, while TCRdb's copy carries only in-frame clones and drops some. Of approximately 90,000 clones in the sample, about 85% were seen once. The input for sequencing was unstimulated CD4+ T cells sorted from spleen or lymph node cells, taken before transplant. These receptors were collected from a human donor who was the organ donor for an intestinal transplant.

The rearrangement joins TRBV6-1 to TRBJ1-5; D is possibly TRBD1 (6 bases). The CDR3 is made up of 15 amino acids. V was cut by 2 bases and J by 6 bases, with 14 bases left in between. Per germline, CDR1 MNHNS and CDR2 SASEGT. The DNA of the CDR3 is TGTGCCAGCAGTGAACGAGGGGGAGGGATTCAGCCCCAGCATTTT. Translated, it gives CASSERGGGIQPQHF.

V and J are TRBV5-1 and TRBJ1-4, with 10 bases identical to TRBD1. CDR3 length: 15 residues. Trimming at V came to 4 bases and at J to 1 base, leaving 1 base not matched to a gene. The V gene's germline CDR1 is SGHRS and CDR2 YFSETQ. CDR3 protein: CASSGDRGTNEKLFF. The CDR3 coding sequence is TGCGCCAGCAGCGGGGACAGGGGAACTAATGAAAAACTGTTTTTT.

The chain recombines TRBV7-2 with TRBJ2-7, with 7 bases matching TRBD2. Germline V gene data show CDR1 as SGHTA and CDR2 as FQGNSA. This CDR3 is 17 amino acids long. Trimming cost V 5 bases and J 6 bases; bases outside gene matches: 19. The CDR3 sequence is CASSPSLLAARGGEQYF. CDR3 nucleotide sequence: TGTGCCAGCAGCCCATCCCTTCTAGCGGCACGAGGTGGCGAGCAGTACTTC. The variable domain in full, completed from reference TRBV7-2 and TRBJ2-7, reads GAGVSQSPSNKVTEKGKDVELRCDPISGHTALYWYRQSLGQGLEFLIYFQGNSAPDKSGLPSDRFSAERTGGSVSTLTIQRTQQEDSAVYLCASSPSLLAARGGEQYFGPGTRLTVT.

The CDR3 protein is CASSIPVPGANVLTF. As DNA, the CDR3 is TGTGCCAGCTCAATTCCAGTGCCAGGGGCCAACGTCCTGACTTTC. The chain carries TRBV18 and TRBJ2-6; no clear D. The CDR3 extends over 15 amino acids. Germline V lookup: CDR1 KGHSH, CDR2 LQKENI. Trimming stripped 5 bases from V and 4 bases from J, with 12 bases between. Full variable domain (missing parts from reference TRBV18 and TRBJ2-6): NAGVMQNPRHLVRRRGQEARLRCSPMKGHSHVYWYRQLPEEGLKFMVYLQKENIIDESGMPKERFSAEFPKEGPSILRIQQVVRGDSAAYFCASSIPVPGANVLTFGAGSRLTVL.

This chain joins TRBV7-3 and TRBJ2-2, with 12 bases aligning to TRBD2. V was clipped by 4 bases and J by 5 bases; unmatched bases: 2. The CDR3 has 15 amino acids. Germline CDR1 reads SGHTA; CDR2 reads FQGTGA. The DNA of the CDR3 is TGTGCCAGCAGCTCTCTAGCGGGGGGGACCGGGGAGCTGTTTTTT. The encoded protein is CASSSLAGGTGELFF.

The chain has TRBV7-9 and TRBJ2-7; weak D call: TRBD2 (6 bases). V lost 8 bases and J 5 bases, leaving 13 bases between the germline ends. The CDR3 spans 12 residues. Germline V CDR1 and CDR2: SEHNR, FQNEAQ (reference sequence). The CDR3 DNA is TGTGCCAGCCGGCGGGGTTCCGACGAGCAGTACTTC. Encoded protein: CASRRGSDEQYF.

The genes are TRBV19 and TRBJ2-1; the D gene is possibly TRBD1 (5 bases). The V gene lost 3 bases and the J gene lost 8 bases, with 14 bases spanning the gap. The CDR3 runs 14 residues. The germline V gene encodes CDR1 LNHDA and CDR2 SQIVND (reference sequence). CDR3 protein: CASSMFQGRDEQFF. The CDR3, as DNA: TGTGCCAGTAGTATGTTCCAGGGAAGGGATGAGCAGTTCTTC.

The V gene is TRBV27, the J gene TRBJ2-5, with 13 bases identical to TRBD2. With 6 bases clipped from V and 4 bases from J, the junction kept 2 bases outside the gene matches. Per germline, CDR1 MNHEY and CDR2 SMNVEV (reference sequence). This CDR3 comprises 14 residues. The CDR3 spells CASSRLAGGETQYF. The CDR3 DNA sequence: TGTGCCAGCAGCCGACTAGCGGGAGGAGAGACCCAGTACTTC.

This chain connects TRBV4-2 to TRBJ2-3, with a tentative D call TRBD2 (6 bases). CDR1 is LGHNA, CDR2 YNFKEQ, per germline. The CDR3 length is 14 residues. Between the trimmed V and J ends, which lost 4 bases and 4 bases, there was a span of 12 bases. The CDR3 loop reads CASSLGLGPDTQYF. In nucleotides, the CDR3 is TGTGCCAGCAGCCTGGGACTCGGCCCAGATACGCAGTATTTT.

The chain uses TRBV2 and TRBJ2-7; 9 positions agree with TRBD2. Germline CDR1 reads SNHLY; CDR2 reads FYNNEI. Trimming cost V 1 base and J 6 bases; bases outside gene matches: 4. CDR3 size: 14 residues. Written as DNA, the CDR3 is TGTGCCAGCAGTGAAGTTAGCGGGAGTGGCGAGCAGTACTTC. Translated: CASSEVSGSGEQYF.

This clone is a singleton in its sample. In nucleotides, the CDR3 is TGTGCCAGCAGCGAGGGAGCCCCAGATACGCAGTATTTT. Translating it yields CASSEGAPDTQYF. The chain uses TRBV9 and TRBJ2-3, with TRBD2 as a possible D gene (5 bases). The V and J ends lost 3 bases and 4 bases respectively, with 9 bases between them. The CDR3 totals 13 residues. Germline V CDR1 and CDR2: SGDLS, YYNGEE. Full variable domain (outside the CDR3, taken from reference TRBV9 and TRBJ2-3): DSGVTQTPKHLITATGQRVTLRCSPRSGDLSVYWYQQSLDQGLQFLIQYYNGEERAKGNILERFSAQQFPDLHSELNLSSLELGDSALYFCASSEGAPDTQYFGPGTRLTVL.

The rearrangement joins TRBV7-8 to TRBJ2-4; 14 bases are a match to TRBD2. The germline V gene encodes CDR1 SGHVS and CDR2 FQNEAQ. V dropped 4 bases and J dropped 4; count of bases not matched to a gene: 6. The CDR3 runs to 17 residues. The chain's CDR3 is CASSSGTSGSWKNIQYF. CDR3 bases: TGTGCCAGCAGCTCCGGGACTAGCGGGAGCTGGAAAAACATTCAGTACTTC.

This clone appeared a few times. The genes are TRBV2 and TRBJ2-1; maybe TRBD2 (6 bases). Germline values: CDR1 SNHLY, CDR2 FYNNEI. Deletions cut 8 bases from V and 2 bases from J, with 10 bases between. The CDR3 totals 13 residues. The CDR3, as DNA: TGTGCCAGCGCTATAGCGGCCTACAATGAGCAGTTCTTC. This sequence encodes CASAIAAYNEQFF.

J is TRBJ2-5 and V is TRBV19; maybe TRBD1 (6 bases). The V end lost 3 bases, the J end lost 7 bases, and 15 bases lay between the germline ends. The CDR3 loop spans 14 amino acids. Germline V gene sequence: CDR1 LNHDA, CDR2 SQIVND (reference sequence). The CDR3 spells CASSIQGSRGTQYF. CDR3 DNA: TGTGCCAGTAGTATTCAGGGGTCACGGGGGACCCAGTACTTC.

CDR3 in DNA: TGTGCCAGCAGCTTTGGACGACTAGTCCTAGAAGAGACCCAGTACTTC. It translates to CASSFGRLVLEETQYF. The rearrangement links TRBV7-8 to TRBJ2-5, with D maybe TRBD2 (6 bases). Trimming shortened V by 3 bases and J by 3 bases, and 17 bases separated the two germline ends. The V gene's germline CDR1 is SGHVS and CDR2 FQNEAQ. The CDR3 covers 16 residues.

CDR3 sequence: CASSLNSNEQFF. In DNA form, the CDR3 reads TGTGCCAGCAGCTTAAACTCAAATGAGCAGTTCTTC. The chain combines TRBV11-1 with TRBJ2-1; D uncertain. The CDR3 contains 12 residues. Trimming cost V 2 bases and J 7 bases, with 6 bases left between them. Germline V gene data show CDR1 as SGHAT and CDR2 as FQDESV (reference sequence).

The rearrangement links TRBV7-7 to TRBJ2-3, with 9 positions matching TRBD2. Germline-derived CDR1 and CDR2 are SSHAT and FNYEAQ (reference sequence). CDR3 length: 12 residues. The CDR3 spells CASGGPTDTQYF. The CDR3 DNA sequence: TGTGCTAGCGGGGGCCCCACAGATACGCAGTATTTT.